What follows are 28 T cell receptor beta chains derived from one specimen sequenced in a study of molecular identifiers for immune sequencing clone quantification. TCRdb ran MiXCR on the PCR reads and lists one entry per CDR3 protein. This sample carries 97,000 or so distinct CDR3 sequences, 24% of them seen once, and the ten largest clones take 0.94%. The sequencing sample was made of naive CD8+ T cells from blood, with Jurkat cell RNA spiked in. Subset: FACS-sorted CD8+CD4-CCR7+CD45RA+ naive T cells. The receptors were sampled from a human donor in good health. Some libraries in this study had Jurkat cell RNA spiked in.

This clonotype was observed at least ten times. The chain recombines TRBV20-1 with TRBJ2-7; a weak D match, TRBD1 (6 bases). Deletions cut 6 bases from V and 6 bases from J, with 12 bases between. Germline CDR1 and CDR2: DFQATT and SNEGSKA (reference sequence). The CDR3 sequence is 11 residues long. In nucleotides, the CDR3 is TGCAGTGCGAGGACAGTCTCCGAGCAGTACTTC. It is translated as CSARTVSEQYF.

About this clonotype: A much larger clone is a single base away; this may be a read error. The chain joins TRBV20-1 to TRBJ2-3; 8 positions match TRBD2. Trimming at V came to 1 base and at J to 2 bases, leaving 8 bases not matched to a gene. Looked up from germline, CDR1 is DFQATT and CDR2 is SNEGSKA (reference sequence). The CDR3 is made up of 16 amino acids. The CDR3: CSARAGGSSFTDTQYF. For the CDR3, the DNA is TGCAGTGCTAGAGCGGGGGGGTCGAGTTTCACAGATACGCAGTATTTT.

In this sample, this clonotype turned up many times. The chain is built from TRBV7-9 and TRBJ2-2; D call uncertain. The CDR3 extends over 14 amino acids. V lost 0 bases and J lost 1, with 3 bases in between. Germline values: CDR1 SEHNR, CDR2 FQNEAQ (reference sequence). The CDR3 DNA is TGTGCCAGCAGCTTAGCGGGGAACACCGGGGAGCTGTTTTTT. This codes for CASSLAGNTGELFF.

This clonotype was seen many times. The chain uses TRBV3-1 and TRBJ2-7; D uncertain. The CDR3 runs to 13 residues. Germline assignment: CDR1 LGHDT and CDR2 YNNKEL (reference sequence). Trimming left V 2 bases short and J 3 bases short, with 8 bases between. The CDR3 spells CASSQTTGYEQYF. In DNA form, the CDR3 reads TGTGCCAGCAGCCAAACTACTGGCTACGAGCAGTACTTC.

This chain joins TRBV25-1 and TRBJ1-2, with a weak D call TRBD1 (6 bases). This CDR3 has 13 residues. Germline CDR1 and CDR2: MGHDK and SYGVNS. V shed 2 bases and J shed 12 bases, with 16 bases lying between them. The CDR3 is CASSEMGGAGHTF. The CDR3 DNA reads TGTGCCAGCAGTGAAATGGGGGGCGCAGGCCACACCTTC.

The table lists this clonotype with many counts. J is TRBJ1-5 and V is TRBV4-1; D uncertain. Trimming shortened V by 2 bases and J by 3 bases, and 5 bases separated the two germline ends. Germline values: CDR1 MGHRA, CDR2 YSYEKL. This CDR3 contains 13 residues. The CDR3 loop reads CASSQPHNQPQHF. In DNA, the CDR3 is TGCGCCAGCAGCCAACCACACAATCAGCCCCAGCATTTT.

In this sample, this clonotype turned up many times. The chain carries TRBV7-6 and TRBJ2-7; D perhaps matches TRBD1 (7 bases). CDR1 SGHVS and CDR2 FNYEAQ come from the germline V gene. CDR3 length: 14 amino acids. V lost 3 bases to trimming and J lost 5 bases, with 14 bases between them. CDR3 amino acids: CASSFQGGGDEQYF. CDR3 DNA sequence: TGTGCCAGCAGCTTCCAGGGGGGTGGCGACGAGCAGTACTTC.

A note on this clonotype: A much more abundant neighbour one base away suggests this may be a read error. V is TRBV29-1 and J is TRBJ2-1, with D possibly being TRBD1 or TRBD2 (5 bases each). The V and J ends lost 4 bases and 2 bases respectively, with 18 bases between them. The CDR3 spans 16 residues. Germline V gene data show CDR1 as SQVTM and CDR2 as ANQGSEA. The CDR3 region has the DNA TGCAGCGTTGTAGGTCTTGGGGGAAGCCCCTACAATGAGCAGTTCTTC. Translation: CSVVGLGGSPYNEQFF.

This clonotype was detected many times. The chain has TRBV6-2 or TRBV6-3 and TRBJ1-5, with D perhaps matching TRBD1 (6 bases). Trimming left V 6 bases short and J 5 bases short, with 14 bases between. In germline, CDR1 is MNHEY, CDR2 SVGEGT. This CDR3 spans 14 amino acids. CDR3 coding DNA: TGTGCCAGCAGCGTGACAGGCCCTCATCAGCCCCAGCATTTT. Translation gives CASSVTGPHQPQHF.

At least ten counts were recorded for this clonotype. The chain links TRBV28 to TRBJ2-1; D ambiguous. The germline V and J ends were trimmed by 1 base and 7 bases, with 8 bases remaining between them. The germline CDR1 and CDR2 sequences are MDHEN and SYDVKM. The CDR3 covers 13 residues. CDR3 loop: CASSLFWGNEQFF. Here the CDR3 DNA reads TGTGCCAGCAGTTTATTCTGGGGAAATGAGCAGTTCTTC.

This clonotype was seen at least ten times. The rearrangement links TRBV7-9 to TRBJ2-3; D not resolved. The CDR3 has 12 amino acids. Trimming left V 6 bases short and J 9 bases short, with 13 bases between. The germline V gene encodes CDR1 SEHNR and CDR2 FQNEAQ (reference sequence). The CDR3 DNA reads as TGTGCCAGCAGGAACCCAGGCGACACGCAGTATTTT. Amino acids: CASRNPGDTQYF.

Points on this clonotype: A much bigger clone sits one base away, suggesting this may be a read error. This chain joins TRBV9 and TRBJ1-1; no clear D gene. V shed 0 bases and J shed 4 bases, with 10 bases lying between them. Germline CDR1 reads SGDLS; CDR2 reads YYNGEE. This CDR3 region has 14 residues. For the CDR3, the DNA is TGTGCCAGCAGCGTAGGATCGGGGAGCACTGAAGCTTTCTTT. This encodes CASSVGSGSTEAFF.

On this clonotype itself: A read error may be the cause here, since a much bigger clone is one base away. The CDR3 DNA is TGTGCCAGCAGTTATTGGGACGGCACAGGTACGCAGTATTTT. Translated: CASSYWDGTGTQYF. This chain joins TRBV6-5 and TRBJ2-3, with D possibly being TRBD1 or TRBD2 (5 bases each). Germline loops: CDR1 MNHEY, CDR2 SVGAGI. The CDR3 runs to 14 residues.

On this clonotype: A much larger clone is a single base away; this may be a read error. The chain uses TRBV18 and TRBJ2-3, with 10 positions matching TRBD2. V was pared by 2 bases and J by 5 bases, with 10 bases of the junction left unmatched. The CDR3 consists of 17 residues. CDR1 is KGHSH, CDR2 LQKENI, per germline. CDR3 nucleotide sequence: TGTGCCAGCTCACCAAGGGGGCCTAGCGGGAGCGGAGATACGCAGTATTTT. It specifies CASSPRGPSGSGDTQYF.

This clonotype was recorded at least ten times. The rearrangement uses TRBV6-2 or TRBV6-3 and TRBJ1-4; D gene uncertain. V dropped 2 bases and J dropped 10 bases, with 17 bases sitting between them. CDR3 length equals 15 residues. The V gene's germline CDR1 is MNHEY and CDR2 SVGEGT. The CDR3 reads CASSYEDPYSGKLFF. The CDR3, as DNA: TGTGCCAGCAGTTACGAGGACCCATATAGCGGAAAACTGTTTTTT.

Worth noting for this clonotype: This may stem from a read error, because a much larger clone lies one nucleotide away. The V call is TRBV19, the J call TRBJ2-7; TRBD2 matches 15 bases. Germline V gives CDR1 LNHDA, CDR2 SQIVND (reference sequence). The V gene end was trimmed by 4 bases and the J gene end by 5 bases; junction bases not matched to a gene: 3. The CDR3 spans 15 residues. CDR3 residues: CASSTGLAGGNEQYF. The CDR3 nucleotides read TGTGCCAGTAGTACAGGACTAGCGGGAGGGAACGAGCAGTACTTC.

The rearrangement links TRBV20-1 to TRBJ1-2; D call uncertain. Trimming removed 1 base at V and 1 base at J, with 10 bases between. CDR1 is DFQATT, CDR2 SNEGSKA, per germline (reference sequence). The CDR3 loop spans 14 amino acids. The CDR3: CSARVRDSNYGYTF. The CDR3 DNA sequence: TGCAGTGCTAGAGTAAGGGATAGTAACTATGGCTACACCTTC.

The sample holds a few counts of this clonotype. The germline gene is not matched at one end of the junction; a read error may be the cause. The rearrangement uses TRBV9 and TRBJ1-1; D remains unclear. The germline V gene has CDR1 SGDLS and CDR2 YYNGEE. CDR3 length equals 13 residues. CDR3 nucleotides: TGTGCCAACAGCGTCGGTCCGAACACTGAAGCTTTCTTT. Its translation is CANSVGPNTEAFF.

This clonotype was detected a few times. The chain recombines TRBV7-8 with TRBJ2-1, with 10 positions matching TRBD2. The CDR3 totals 17 residues. V lost 1 base to trimming and J lost 3 bases; unmatched junction nucleotides: 6. Germline CDR1 is SGHVS and CDR2 is FQNEAQ. In DNA, the CDR3 is TGTGCCAGCAGCTTAGATGGACTAGCGGTTATCTACAATGAGCAGTTCTTC. It yields the protein CASSLDGLAVIYNEQFF.

This clonotype occurred many times. J is TRBJ2-1 and V is TRBV6-2 or TRBV6-3; 10 nucleotides agree with TRBD2. The CDR3 is 16 residues long. J gave up 0 bases and V 5 bases, and 4 bases lay outside the gene matches. In germline, CDR1 is MNHEY, CDR2 SVGEGT. The CDR3 nucleotides are TGTGCCAGCAGTCCGACTAGCGGGTTCTCCTACAATGAGCAGTTCTTC. Translating gives CASSPTSGFSYNEQFF.

This clonotype was counted only a few times. J is TRBJ2-5 and V is TRBV5-1; weak D call: TRBD2 (6 bases). Trimming took 4 bases from V and 1 from J, leaving 17 bases between them. The CDR3 covers 16 residues. From germline, CDR1 is SGHRS and CDR2 YFSETQ. The DNA for the CDR3 is TGCGCCAGCAGCCCCGGGTGGCGGGGCATCCAAGAGACCCAGTACTTC. It codes for CASSPGWRGIQETQYF. The complete variable domain, with remaining parts taken from reference TRBV5-1 and TRBJ2-5, reads KAGVTQTPRYLIKTRGQQVTLSCSPISGHRSVSWYQQTPGQGLQFLFEYFSETQRNKGNFPGRFSGRQFSNSRSEMNVSTLELGDSALYLCASSPGWRGIQETQYFGPGTRLLVL.

A note on this clonotype: This is likely a read error, given that the CDR3 carries no conserved phenylalanine or tryptophan at its end. The CDR3 reads CASSFFQGTTGELFI. DNA for the CDR3: TGTGCCAGCAGCTTTTTCCAGGGGACCACCGGGGAGCTGTTTATT. This chain links TRBV7-2 with TRBJ2-2; weak D call: TRBD1 (6 bases). Trimming took off 3 bases at V and 4 bases at J, with 12 bases between the two ends. The germline gives CDR1 SGHTA, CDR2 FQGNSA. The CDR3 is made up of 15 amino acids.

This clonotype has at least ten counts. The genes are TRBV20-1 and TRBJ1-1, with D perhaps TRBD1 (5 bases). The germline V gene has CDR1 DFQATT and CDR2 SNEGSKA (reference sequence). V lost 5 bases and J 4 bases, leaving 14 bases between the germline ends. The CDR3 extends over 13 amino acids. Here the CDR3 DNA reads TGCAGTGCTGACAGAGGGAGTGGCACTGAAGCTTTCTTT. Translation gives CSADRGSGTEAFF.

At least ten counts were recorded for this clonotype. The CDR3: CASSYWGSYEQYF. Here the CDR3 DNA reads TGTGCCAGCAGTTACTGGGGTAGCTACGAGCAGTACTTC. The chain has TRBV6-5 and TRBJ2-7, with D hard to call. The CDR3 runs 13 residues. Germline V gives CDR1 MNHEY, CDR2 SVGAGI. Trimming took off 1 base at V and 3 bases at J, with 7 bases between the two ends.

This clonotype was found many times. The V and J genes are TRBV6-2 or TRBV6-3 and TRBJ2-2; no definite D call. The V and J ends lost 6 bases and 2 bases respectively, with 7 bases between them. In germline, CDR1 is MNHEY, CDR2 SVGEGT. The CDR3 runs 13 residues. The CDR3 is CASRPANTGELFF. CDR3 nucleotide sequence: TGTGCCAGCAGGCCTGCTAACACCGGGGAGCTGTTTTTT.

As DNA, the CDR3 is TGCGCCAGCAGCTTGGGGACAGGGGGAGTGGGGAATGAGCAGTTCTTC. It yields the protein CASSLGTGGVGNEQFF. The chain is built from TRBV5-1 and TRBJ2-1; 10 bases align to TRBD1. The CDR3 has 16 amino acids. Germline trimming cut 0 bases from V and 7 bases from J; bases unmatched to any gene: 7. Per germline, CDR1 SGHRS and CDR2 YFSETQ.

This clonotype has at least ten counts. The V gene is TRBV7-9, the J gene TRBJ2-5; TRBD1 matches at 9 bases. Per the germline V gene, CDR1 is SEHNR and CDR2 is FQNEAQ (reference sequence). CDR3 length: 14 residues. V was pared by 5 bases and J by 1 base, with 2 bases of the junction left unmatched. The CDR3 DNA is TGTGCCAGCAGCACGACAGGGGGCCAAGAGACCCAGTACTTC. It is translated as CASSTTGGQETQYF.

About this clonotype: A read error is possible here, since a much larger clone lies one base away. V usage is TRBV27 and J usage is TRBJ2-7, with 10 bases lining up with TRBD2. CDR1 MNHEY and CDR2 SMNVEV come from the germline V gene (reference sequence). After removal of 5 bases from V and 6 bases from J, the junction contained 10 bases not matched to a gene. This CDR3 has 15 amino acids. The CDR3 is CASSQPAGGPTEQYF. The DNA for the CDR3 is TGTGCCAGCAGTCAGCCAGCGGGAGGGCCAACCGAGCAGTACTTC.